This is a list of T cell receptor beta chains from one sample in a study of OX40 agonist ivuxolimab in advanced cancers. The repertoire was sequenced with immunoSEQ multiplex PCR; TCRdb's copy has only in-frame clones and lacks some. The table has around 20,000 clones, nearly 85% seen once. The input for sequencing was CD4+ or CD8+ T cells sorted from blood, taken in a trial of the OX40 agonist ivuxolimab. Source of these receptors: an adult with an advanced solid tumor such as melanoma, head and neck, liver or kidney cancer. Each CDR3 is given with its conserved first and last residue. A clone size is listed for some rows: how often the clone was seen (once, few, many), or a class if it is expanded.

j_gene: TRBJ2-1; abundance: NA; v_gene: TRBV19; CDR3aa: CASSIGSNEQFF
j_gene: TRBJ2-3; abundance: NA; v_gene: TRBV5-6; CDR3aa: CASSLGGLVTDTQYF
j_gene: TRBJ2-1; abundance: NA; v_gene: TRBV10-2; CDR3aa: CASNQGIYNEQFF
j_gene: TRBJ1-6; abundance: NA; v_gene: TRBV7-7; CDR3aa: CASSIRQDIVNSPLHF
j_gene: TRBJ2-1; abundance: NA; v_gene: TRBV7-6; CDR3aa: CASSLGQGPRNEQFF
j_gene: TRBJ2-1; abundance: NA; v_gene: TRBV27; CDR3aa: CASSSTLGYNEQFF
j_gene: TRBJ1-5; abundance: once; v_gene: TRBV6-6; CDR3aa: CASSYWGTENQPQHF
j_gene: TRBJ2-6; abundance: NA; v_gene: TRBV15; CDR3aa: CATSRGRGTGANVLTF
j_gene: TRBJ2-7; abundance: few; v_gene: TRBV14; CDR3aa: CASAGTAYEQYF
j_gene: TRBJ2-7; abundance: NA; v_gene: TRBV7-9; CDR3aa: CASSSPGGSYEQYF
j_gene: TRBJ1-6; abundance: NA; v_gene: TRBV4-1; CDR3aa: CASQGSYNSPLHF
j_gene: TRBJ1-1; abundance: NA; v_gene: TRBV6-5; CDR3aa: CASDGGLEAFF
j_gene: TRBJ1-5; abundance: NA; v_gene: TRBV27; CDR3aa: CASSLLGGGYQPQHF
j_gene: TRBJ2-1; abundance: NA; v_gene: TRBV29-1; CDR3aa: CSVSGGSYNEQFF
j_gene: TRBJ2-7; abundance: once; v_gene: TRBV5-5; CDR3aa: CASSLAGADYEQYF
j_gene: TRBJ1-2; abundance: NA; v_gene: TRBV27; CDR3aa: CASSLSTVTNYGYTF
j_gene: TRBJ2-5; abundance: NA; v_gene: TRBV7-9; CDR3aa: CASSPDPRRETQYF
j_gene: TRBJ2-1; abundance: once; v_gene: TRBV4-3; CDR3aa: CASSQGRGLSSYNEQFF
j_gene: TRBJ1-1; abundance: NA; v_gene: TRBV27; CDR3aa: CASSFSPGAEAFF
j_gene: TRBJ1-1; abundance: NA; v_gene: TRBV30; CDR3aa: CAWSVRVRGVVWSNTEAFF
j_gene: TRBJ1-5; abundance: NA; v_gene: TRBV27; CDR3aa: CASSRLADDQPQHF
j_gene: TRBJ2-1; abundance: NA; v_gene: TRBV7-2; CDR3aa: CASSLGLANEQFF
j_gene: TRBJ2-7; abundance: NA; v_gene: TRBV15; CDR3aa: CATSTDRGHEQYF
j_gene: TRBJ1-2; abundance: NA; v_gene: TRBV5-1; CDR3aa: CASSLISGEDGYTF
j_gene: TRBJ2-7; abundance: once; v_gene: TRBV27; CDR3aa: CASSLSRGPAYEQYF
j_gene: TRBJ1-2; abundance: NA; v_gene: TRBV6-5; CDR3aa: CASSYSTGYPGYTF
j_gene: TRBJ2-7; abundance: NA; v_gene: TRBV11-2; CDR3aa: CASSFNYEQYF
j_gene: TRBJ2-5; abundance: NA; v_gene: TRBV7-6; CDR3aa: CASSLDRTQETQYF
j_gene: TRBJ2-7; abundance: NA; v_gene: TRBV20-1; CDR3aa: CSAGGSYEQYF
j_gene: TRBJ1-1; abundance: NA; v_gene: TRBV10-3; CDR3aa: CAISDLNTEAFF
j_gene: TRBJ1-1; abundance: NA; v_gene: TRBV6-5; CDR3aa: CASKQGAGLNTEAFF
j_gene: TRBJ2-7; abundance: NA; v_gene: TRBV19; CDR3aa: CASSLSGQGIIYEQYF
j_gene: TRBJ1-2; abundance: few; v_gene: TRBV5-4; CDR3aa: CASSIGDSGQGIANYGYTF
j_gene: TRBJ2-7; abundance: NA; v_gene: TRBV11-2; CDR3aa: CASSPQGRDLTYEQYF
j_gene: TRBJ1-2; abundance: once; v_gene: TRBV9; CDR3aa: CASSEWDRGQAAYGYTF
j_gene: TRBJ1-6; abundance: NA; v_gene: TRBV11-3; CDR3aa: CASSLDNATGGQYNSPLHF
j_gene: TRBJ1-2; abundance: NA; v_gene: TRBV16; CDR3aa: CASSPGTGGGYTF
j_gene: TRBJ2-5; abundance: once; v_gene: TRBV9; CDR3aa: CASSVALGTGRFSQETQYF
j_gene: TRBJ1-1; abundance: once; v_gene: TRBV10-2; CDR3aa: CASRGQGSTEAFF
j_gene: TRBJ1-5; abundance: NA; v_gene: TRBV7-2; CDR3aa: CASSPYLDRGARNQPQHF
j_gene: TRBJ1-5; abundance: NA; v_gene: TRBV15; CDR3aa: CATSRVVGQGPQPQHF
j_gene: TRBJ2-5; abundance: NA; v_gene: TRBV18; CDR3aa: CASSPTSEYQETQYF
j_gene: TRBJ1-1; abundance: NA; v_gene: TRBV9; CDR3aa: CASSEVGSGSTEAFF
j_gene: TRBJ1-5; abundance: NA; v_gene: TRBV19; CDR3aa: CAASWGGLSNQPQHF
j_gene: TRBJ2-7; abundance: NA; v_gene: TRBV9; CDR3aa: CASSVGQGGYEQYF
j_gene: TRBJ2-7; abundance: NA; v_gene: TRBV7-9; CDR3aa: CASTIGPTYEQYF
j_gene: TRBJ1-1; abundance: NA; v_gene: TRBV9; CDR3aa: CASSVGFIDSSGLEAFF
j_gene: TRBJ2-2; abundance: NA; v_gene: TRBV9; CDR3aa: CASSVAGLTNTGELFF
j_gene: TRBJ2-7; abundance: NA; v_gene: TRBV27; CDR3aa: CASSPGVSYEQYF
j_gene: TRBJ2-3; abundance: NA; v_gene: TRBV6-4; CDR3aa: CASSVSSGISDTQYF
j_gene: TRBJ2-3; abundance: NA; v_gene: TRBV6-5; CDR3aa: CASSSQLVTDTQYF
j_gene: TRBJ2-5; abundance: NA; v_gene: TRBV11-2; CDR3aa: CASSLDHGFRTEETQYF
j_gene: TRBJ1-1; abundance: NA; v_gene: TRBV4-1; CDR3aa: CASTLRRDTDTEAFF